A selection of T cell receptor beta chains follows, all from one sample in a study of PD-L1 blockade in urothelial cancer. Measured with immunoSEQ multiplex PCR; TCRdb has only the in-frame clones, and not every one. This table holds some 39,000 clones, roughly 84% found once. The sample in question was PBMCs, obtained around atezolizumab (anti-PD-L1) treatment. These TCRs come from a man in his sixties or seventies with urothelial cancer. The CDR3 runs from the conserved cysteine through the conserved F or W. A D gene is named only where the DNA matches it firmly. Size is omitted from some rows. Given values are once, few, many or a class for expanded clones.

>TRBV4-1|.|.|TRBJ2-7
CASSRLRGPPYEQYF
TGCGCCAGCAGCCGTCTCCGGGGTCCCCCCTACGAGCAGTACTTC
>TRBV7-9|TRBD2|.|TRBJ2-5
CASSLAQVREAGETQYF
TGTGCCAGCAGCTTAGCGCAAGTTCGGGAGGCGGGAGAGACCCAGTACTTC
>TRBV10-3|TRBD1|once|TRBJ2-7
CAISARQGVAEQYF
TGTGCCATCAGTGCAAGACAGGGGGTGGCAGAGCAGTACTTC
>TRBV2|TRBD2|.|TRBJ2-7
CASSGLAGGISEQYF
TGTGCCAGCAGTGGATTAGCGGGAGGTATTTCCGAGCAGTACTTC
>TRBV18|TRBD1|.|TRBJ1-5
CASSPFRGLQPQHF
TGTGCCAGCTCACCATTTAGGGGGCTTCAGCCCCAGCATTTT
>TRBV19|TRBD1|.|TRBJ2-2
CASTPYGTGSPGELFF
TGTGCCAGTACTCCATACGGGACAGGCTCACCCGGGGAGCTGTTTTTT
>TRBV4-2|TRBD1|once|TRBJ2-1
CASSPGQGGHNEQFF
TGTGCCAGCAGCCCCGGACAGGGGGGTCACAATGAGCAGTTCTTC
>TRBV7-3|TRBD2|once|TRBJ2-3
CASSLGGTSGGSTDTQYF
TGTGCCAGCAGCTTAGGGGGGACTAGCGGGGGGAGCACAGATACGCAGTATTTT
>TRBV27|TRBD2|.|TRBJ2-6
CASSSLGLAGVAGANVLTF
TGTGCCAGCAGTTCACTCGGACTAGCGGGAGTGGCTGGGGCCAACGTCCTGACTTTC
>TRBV5-4|.|once|TRBJ1-1
CASSLDRDATEAFF
TGTGCCAGCAGCTTGGACAGGGACGCCACTGAAGCTTTCTTT
>TRBV29-1|.|once|TRBJ1-3
CSGATTLSGNTIYF
TGCAGCGGAGCGACTACCCTCTCTGGAAACACCATATATTTT
>TRBV5-1|TRBD1|.|TRBJ2-7
CASNSGTGGYEQYF
TGCGCCAGCAACTCCGGGACAGGGGGCTACGAGCAGTACTTC
>TRBV2|.|.|TRBJ1-1
CASTLGPRGDTEAFF
TGTGCCAGCACCCTGGGCCCGCGCGGGGACACTGAAGCTTTCTTT
>TRBV11-3|TRBD1|.|TRBJ2-1
CASSRLGGQGYEQFF
TGTGCCAGCAGCCGGCTCGGGGGACAGGGCTATGAGCAGTTCTTC
>TRBV18|.|.|TRBJ1-4
CASSPLSNEKLFF
TGTGCCAGCTCACCTCTCTCTAATGAAAAACTGTTTTTT
>TRBV6-6|.|once|TRBJ2-7
CASTTGTIDYEQYF
TGTGCCAGCACCACAGGGACGATCGACTACGAGCAGTACTTC
>TRBV7-2|TRBD1|few|TRBJ1-2
CASSPSTGNYGYTF
TGTGCCAGCAGCCCATCGACAGGGAACTATGGCTACACCTTC
>TRBV28|.|.|TRBJ1-4
CASSFVMGAGEKLFF
TGTGCCAGCAGTTTTGTTATGGGGGCGGGTGAAAAACTGTTTTTT
>TRBV28|TRBD1|few|TRBJ1-1
CASSFSDRGEAFF
TGTGCCAGCAGTTTTTCTGACAGGGGTGAAGCTTTCTTT
>TRBV28|.|.|TRBJ2-7
CASSPRGLGPSYEQYF
TGTGCCAGCAGTCCGAGGGGACTGGGACCCTCCTACGAGCAGTACTTC
>TRBV7-3|.|.|TRBJ2-2
CASSLREKAGELFF
TGTGCCAGCAGCTTACGGGAGAAGGCCGGGGAGCTGTTTTTT
>TRBV18|TRBD1|.|TRBJ1-3
CASSPGQGGPGNTIYF
TGTGCCAGCTCTCCGGGACAGGGGGGACCTGGAAACACCATATATTTT
>TRBV6-6|.|.|TRBJ2-3
CASTLPGTDTQYF
TGTGCCAGCACCTTGCCGGGCACAGATACGCAGTATTTT
>TRBV2|TRBD1|.|TRBJ1-2
CASSEAPGGGYTF
TGTGCCAGCAGTGAAGCGCCAGGGGGTGGCTACACCTTC
>TRBV2|TRBD2|.|TRBJ2-3
CASRSGGASTDTQYF
TGTGCCAGCAGAAGCGGGGGTGCGAGCACAGATACGCAGTATTTT
>TRBV2|.|.|TRBJ2-3
CASSEEGGSTDTQYF
TGTGCCAGCAGTGAAGAGGGAGGCAGCACAGATACGCAGTATTTT
>TRBV5-1|.|.|TRBJ1-3
CASSLAGGISGNTIYF
TGCGCCAGCAGCTTGGCCGGGGGAATCTCTGGAAACACCATATATTTT
>TRBV5-1|TRBD1|.|TRBJ1-2
CASSAQGGDYGYTF
TGCGCCAGCAGCGCCCAAGGGGGCGACTATGGCTACACCTTC
>TRBV28|.|.|TRBJ2-3
CASSSLTQEQSMGTQYF
TGTGCCAGCAGTTCTCTCACCCAAGAACAGTCCATGGGTACGCAGTATTTT
>TRBV4-2|.|.|TRBJ2-1
CASSQEFGTRQFF
TGTGCCAGCAGCCAAGAGTTTGGTACAAGGCAGTTCTTC
>TRBV14|.|.|TRBJ2-3
CASSQNDRGGTDTQYF
TGTGCCAGCAGCCAGAACGACCGAGGAGGGACAGATACGCAGTATTTT
>TRBV18|.|once|TRBJ1-1
CASSLSPVLRNTEAFF
TGTGCCAGCTCTCTATCGCCGGTGTTACGGAACACTGAAGCTTTCTTT